Sequencing of this T cell receptor beta chain was carried out in a study of OX40 agonist ivuxolimab in advanced cancers. Study findings and constraints: Clonal expansion was among the lowest in partial responders at 0.1-3.0 mg/kg, especially CD8+.

The CDR3 is 16 amino acids. Germline loops: CDR1 SEHNR, CDR2 FQNEAQ (reference sequence). Trimming cost V 4 bases and J 7 bases; bases outside gene matches: 12. There are a few counts of this clone. The target antigen is unknown. The assay was immunoSEQ multiplex PCR, and TCRdb's table has in-frame clones only and misses some. This sample yields more than 10,000 clones, of which approximately 80% are seen a single time; roughly two fifths belongs to the top ten. This specimen consisted of CD4+ or CD8+ T cells sorted from blood, obtained in a trial of the OX40 agonist ivuxolimab. The chain employs TRBV7-9 and TRBJ2-1; 8 positions agree with TRBD2. The TCR was taken from an adult with an advanced solid tumor such as melanoma, head and neck, liver or kidney cancer. The CDR3 loop reads CASSSRPSGSRNEQFF. CDR3 nucleotides: TGTGCCAGCAGCTCCCGACCGAGCGGGAGTAGAAATGAGCAGTTCTTC.